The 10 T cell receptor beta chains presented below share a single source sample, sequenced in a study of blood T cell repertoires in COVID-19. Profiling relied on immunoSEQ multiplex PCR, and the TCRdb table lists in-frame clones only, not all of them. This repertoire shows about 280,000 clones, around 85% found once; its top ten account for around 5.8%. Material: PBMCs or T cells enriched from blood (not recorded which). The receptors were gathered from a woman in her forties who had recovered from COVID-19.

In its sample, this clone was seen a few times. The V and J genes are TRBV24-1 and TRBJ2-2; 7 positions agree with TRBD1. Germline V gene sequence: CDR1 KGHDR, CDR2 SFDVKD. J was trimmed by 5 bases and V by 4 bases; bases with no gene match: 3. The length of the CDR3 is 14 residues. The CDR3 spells CATSEGGLTGELFF. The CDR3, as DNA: TGTGCCACCAGTGAAGGGGGCTTAACCGGGGAGCTGTTTTTT.

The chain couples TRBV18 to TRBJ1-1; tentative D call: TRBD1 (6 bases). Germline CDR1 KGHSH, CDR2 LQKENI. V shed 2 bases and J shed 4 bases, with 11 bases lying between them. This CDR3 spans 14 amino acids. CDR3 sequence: CASSPKQGGTEAFF. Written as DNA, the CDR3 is TGTGCCAGCTCACCAAAACAAGGGGGCACTGAAGCTTTCTTT.

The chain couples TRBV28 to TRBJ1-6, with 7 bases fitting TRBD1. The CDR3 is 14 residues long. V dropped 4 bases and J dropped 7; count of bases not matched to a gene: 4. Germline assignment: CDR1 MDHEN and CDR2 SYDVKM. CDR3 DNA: TGTGCCAGCAGTTCGGGACAGTCGAATTCACCCCTCCACTTT. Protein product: CASSSGQSNSPLHF.

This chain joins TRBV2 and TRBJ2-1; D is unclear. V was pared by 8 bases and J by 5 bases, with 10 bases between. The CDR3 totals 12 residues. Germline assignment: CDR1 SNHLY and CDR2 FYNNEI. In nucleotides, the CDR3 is TGTGCCAGCTTCCCCGGTCACAATGAGCAGTTCTTC. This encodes CASFPGHNEQFF.

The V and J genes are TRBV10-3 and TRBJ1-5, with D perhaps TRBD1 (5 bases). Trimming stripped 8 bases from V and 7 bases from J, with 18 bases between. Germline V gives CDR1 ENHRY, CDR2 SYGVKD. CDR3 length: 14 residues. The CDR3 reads CAIPIARARQPQHF. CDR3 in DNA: TGTGCCATCCCCATAGCCAGGGCCCGGCAGCCCCAGCATTTT.

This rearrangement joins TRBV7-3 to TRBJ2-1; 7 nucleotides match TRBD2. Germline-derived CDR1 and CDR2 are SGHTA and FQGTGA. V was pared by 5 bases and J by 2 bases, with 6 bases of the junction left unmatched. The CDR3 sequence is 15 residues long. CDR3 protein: CASSDWTRAYNEQFF. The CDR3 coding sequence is TGTGCCAGCAGCGACTGGACTAGGGCCTACAATGAGCAGTTCTTC.

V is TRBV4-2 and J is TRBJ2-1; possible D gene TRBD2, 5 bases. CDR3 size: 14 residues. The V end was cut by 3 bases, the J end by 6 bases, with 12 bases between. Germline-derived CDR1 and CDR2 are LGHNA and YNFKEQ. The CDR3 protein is CASSQYLAGNEQFF. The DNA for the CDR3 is TGTGCCAGCAGCCAGTATCTAGCAGGCAATGAGCAGTTCTTC.

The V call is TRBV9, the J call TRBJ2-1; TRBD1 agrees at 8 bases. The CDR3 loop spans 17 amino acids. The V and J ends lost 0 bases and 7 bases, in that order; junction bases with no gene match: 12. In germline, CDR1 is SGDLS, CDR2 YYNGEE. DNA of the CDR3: TGTGCCAGCAGCGTAGAGGGGGAGTGGACAGGGAAGAATGAGCAGTTCTTC. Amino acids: CASSVEGEWTGKNEQFF.

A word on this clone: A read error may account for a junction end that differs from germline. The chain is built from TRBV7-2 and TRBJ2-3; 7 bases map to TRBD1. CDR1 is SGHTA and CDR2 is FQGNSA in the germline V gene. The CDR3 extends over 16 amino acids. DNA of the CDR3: TGTGCCAGCACCTTAACAGGGGACGGCCGCACAGATACGCAGTATTTT. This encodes CASTLTGDGRTDTQYF.

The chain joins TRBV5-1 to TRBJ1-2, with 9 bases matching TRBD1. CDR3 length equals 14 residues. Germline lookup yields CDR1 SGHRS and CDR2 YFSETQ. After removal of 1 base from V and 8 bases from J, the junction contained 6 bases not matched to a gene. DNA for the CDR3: TGCGCCAGCAGCTTGCCCGGGACAGGGTACGGCTACACCTTC. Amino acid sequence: CASSLPGTGYGYTF. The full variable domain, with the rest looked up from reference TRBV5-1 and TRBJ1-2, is KAGVTQTPRYLIKTRGQQVTLSCSPISGHRSVSWYQQTPGQGLQFLFEYFSETQRNKGNFPGRFSGRQFSNSRSEMNVSTLELGDSALYLCASSLPGTGYGYTFGSGTRLTVV.